One and the same sample provided the 20 T cell receptor beta chains below, sequenced in a study of CD8 T cells in ankylosing spondylitis. TCRdb called the 5' RACE reads again in MiXCR, with one record for every CDR3 protein. The data show approximately 240,000 distinct CDR3 sequences, with approximately 10% seen just once and 2% to 3% held by the top ten. The sequenced sample was blood, either unsorted or a sorted T cell fraction (not recorded which). The source of these receptors is a male donor with ankylosing spondylitis or in good health (not recorded which).

This clonotype has ten or more counts. The gene calls are TRBV20-1 and TRBJ2-3, with D hard to call. The length of the CDR3 is 13 residues. V lost 5 bases to trimming and J lost 6 bases, with 15 bases between them. CDR1 and CDR2 (germline): DFQATT, SNEGSKA (reference sequence). CDR3 region: CSAASQNKDTQYF. CDR3 coding DNA: TGCAGTGCTGCGTCCCAGAACAAGGATACGCAGTATTTT.

The chain is built from TRBV4-2 and TRBJ2-5; 8 nucleotides line up with TRBD2. The CDR3 extends over 18 amino acids. CDR1 and CDR2 from the germline V gene are LGHNA and YNFKEQ. The junction had 9 bases not matched to a gene; V was cut back by 0 bases and J by 0 bases. The CDR3 region is CASSQEYGGGPHQETQYF. CDR3 DNA: TGTGCCAGCAGCCAAGAATATGGCGGGGGGCCCCACCAAGAGACCCAGTACTTC.

The J gene is TRBJ2-3, the V gene TRBV30, with TRBD2 matching over 10 bases. Per germline, CDR1 GTSNPN and CDR2 SVGIG (reference sequence). The CDR3 is 15 amino acids. V shed 4 bases and J 2 bases; nucleotides not matched to a gene: 6. Here the CDR3 reads CAWTSGGSLTDTQYF. The CDR3 region has the DNA TGTGCCTGGACTAGCGGGGGCTCACTCACAGATACGCAGTATTTT.

In this sample, this clonotype turned up many times. J is TRBJ1-1 and V is TRBV20-1; D ambiguous. The CDR3 runs to 13 residues. Germline V gene lookup returns CDR1 DFQATT and CDR2 SNEGSKA (reference sequence). Trimming stripped 1 base from V and 7 bases from J, with 13 bases between. Here the CDR3 DNA reads TGCAGTGCTAGAGGGTCGCTCAATCTTGAAGCTTTCTTT. Residues: CSARGSLNLEAFF.

The sample holds many counts of this clonotype. The genes are TRBV20-1 and TRBJ2-1, with 7 bases matching TRBD2. This CDR3 spans 17 amino acids. From germline, CDR1 is DFQATT and CDR2 SNEGSKA (reference sequence). V lost 3 bases, J lost 2 bases, and 13 bases stayed unmatched. CDR3 sequence reads: CSARDAGAPLTYNEQFF. The CDR3 bases are TGCAGTGCTAGGGATGCGGGAGCGCCCTTGACCTACAATGAGCAGTTCTTC.

This clonotype appeared many times. The V call is TRBV20-1, the J call TRBJ2-7; maybe TRBD1 (5 bases). Germline assignment: CDR1 DFQATT and CDR2 SNEGSKA (reference sequence). The CDR3 spans 14 residues. Trimming cost V 1 base and J 5 bases, with 15 bases left between them. In DNA form, the CDR3 reads TGCAGTGCTAGAGCTAGGGGCCCCTGGGACGAGCAGTACTTC. It specifies CSARARGPWDEQYF.

This clonotype was recorded many times. The chain joins TRBV25-1 to TRBJ2-7; perhaps D is TRBD1 or TRBD2 (5 bases each). The CDR3 is 13 residues long. Germline V gene lookup returns CDR1 MGHDK and CDR2 SYGVNS. Trimming removed 8 bases at V and 2 bases at J, with 13 bases between. CDR3 sequence (DNA): TGTGCCAGCGTTGGGACGGATGCCTACGAGCAGTACTTC. This gives the protein CASVGTDAYEQYF.

The chain combines TRBV30 with TRBJ2-1; 13 bases line up with TRBD2. V was clipped by 2 bases and J by 9 bases; unmatched bases: 4. The CDR3 covers 14 residues. Germline CDR1 and CDR2: GTSNPN and SVGIG (reference sequence). The DNA of the CDR3 is TGTGCCTGGAGTACACTAGCGGGAGGGGGTGAGCAGTTCTTC. Translated, it gives CAWSTLAGGGEQFF.

This clonotype has ten or more counts. The chain recombines TRBV5-1 with TRBJ1-2, with 7 bases that match TRBD1. The CDR3 length is 15 residues. Germline V gene sequence: CDR1 SGHRS, CDR2 YFSETQ. Trimming removed 3 bases from V and 7 bases from J; junction bases left unmatched: 12. The CDR3 sequence: CASSSPGTAPGGYTF. Written as DNA, the CDR3 is TGCGCCAGCAGCTCCCCCGGGACAGCTCCTGGTGGCTACACCTTC.

The table lists this clonotype with a few counts. A read error may explain this, as a much larger clone is one base away. The chain recombines TRBV6-1 with TRBJ2-7; D is ambiguous. This CDR3 spans 14 amino acids. Germline CDR1 is MNHNS and CDR2 is SASEGT. For the CDR3, the DNA is TGTGCCAGCAGTGAAGAGCTCGGTTCCTACGTGCAGTACTTC. This encodes CASSEELGSYVQYF.

This chain uses TRBV7-7 with TRBJ1-1; D gene unclear. In germline, CDR1 is SSHAT, CDR2 FNYEAQ (reference sequence). Trimming pared 0 bases from V and 1 base from J, leaving 3 bases between. This CDR3 is 13 amino acids long. This CDR3 reads CASSLATNTEAFF. The CDR3 DNA sequence: TGTGCCAGCAGCTTAGCCACGAACACTGAAGCTTTCTTT.

The rearrangement uses TRBV6-2 or TRBV6-3 and TRBJ2-7; TRBD1 is a possible D gene (6 bases). Trimming cost V 2 bases and J 0 bases, with 17 bases left between them. Germline CDR1 and CDR2: MNHEY and SVGEGT. The CDR3 length is 17 residues. The CDR3 sequence is CASSYTRRQATSYEQYF. CDR3 nucleotide sequence: TGTGCCAGCAGTTACACCCGAAGACAGGCCACCTCCTACGAGCAGTACTTC.

This clonotype showed up many times. The chain couples TRBV7-2 to TRBJ2-3, with unresolved D. The germline V and J ends were trimmed by 3 bases and 8 bases, with 3 bases remaining between them. This CDR3 spans 10 amino acids. From germline, CDR1 is SGHTA and CDR2 FQGNSA. As DNA, the CDR3 is TGTGCCAGCAGCTTGGGTACGCAGTATTTT. This codes for CASSLGTQYF.

The J gene is TRBJ1-1, the V gene TRBV11-2; possibly TRBD1 for D (5 bases). From germline, CDR1 is SGHAT and CDR2 FQNNGV. The germline V and J ends were trimmed by 2 bases and 5 bases, with 15 bases remaining between them. This CDR3 is 15 amino acids long. The CDR3 DNA reads as TGTGCCAGCAGCTTATCCAGGGAGGGAGGAACTGAAGCTTTCTTT. Residues: CASSLSREGGTEAFF.

This clonotype was seen many times. The genes are TRBV12-3 or TRBV12-4 and TRBJ1-1; 10 bases agree with TRBD1. The CDR3 sequence is 14 residues long. Trimming at V came to 4 bases and at J to 1 base, leaving 0 bases not matched to a gene. As DNA, the CDR3 is TGTGCCAGCAGTTGGGACAGGGGGAACACTGAAGCTTTCTTT. Its protein product is CASSWDRGNTEAFF.

This clonotype was seen ten or more times. The gene calls are TRBV5-1 and TRBJ2-1; D gene ambiguous. The CDR3 loop spans 14 amino acids. Trimming left V 0 bases short and J 0 bases short, with 4 bases between. Germline CDR1 SGHRS, CDR2 YFSETQ. CDR3 sequence: CASSLAVSYNEQFF. DNA for the CDR3: TGCGCCAGCAGCTTGGCAGTCTCCTACAATGAGCAGTTCTTC.

This clonotype has ten or more counts. This chain links TRBV5-1 with TRBJ2-2; no clear D gene. The CDR3 covers 14 residues. Per the germline V gene, CDR1 is SGHRS and CDR2 is YFSETQ. Trimming cost V 6 bases and J 0 bases, with 9 bases left between them. The CDR3 DNA reads TGCGCCAGCACGGATACCGCGAACACCGGGGAGCTGTTTTTT. Translated: CASTDTANTGELFF.

This clonotype was seen only once. V gene TRBV5-1 combines with J gene TRBJ2-3, with 10 nucleotides matching TRBD1. The trim removed 3 bases at V and 4 bases at J, leaving 11 bases unmatched. The CDR3 extends over 17 amino acids. CDR1 and CDR2 from the germline V gene are SGHRS and YFSETQ. The CDR3 region has the DNA TGCGCCAGCAGCTCCACCCCACCCGGGACAGGGGCAGATACGCAGTATTTT. Translation: CASSSTPPGTGADTQYF.

The V gene is TRBV19, the J gene TRBJ2-5; 9 positions match TRBD1. J gave up 3 bases and V 1 base, and 6 bases lay outside the gene matches. CDR1 and CDR2 from the germline V gene are LNHDA and SQIVND (reference sequence). The CDR3 runs to 16 residues. The CDR3 loop reads CASSIGGQGKEETQYF. The DNA for the CDR3 is TGTGCCAGTAGTATAGGTGGACAGGGGAAGGAAGAGACCCAGTACTTC.

This clonotype was counted many times. The rearrangement joins TRBV7-9 to TRBJ2-4, with 7 bases identical to TRBD1. The CDR3 is 16 amino acids. Germline trimming cut 3 bases from V and 9 bases from J; bases unmatched to any gene: 14. Per germline, CDR1 SEHNR and CDR2 FQNEAQ (reference sequence). The CDR3 nucleotides read TGTGCCAGCAGCTTTGGGAAACAGGGGAACCGGGGCATTCAGTACTTC. It specifies CASSFGKQGNRGIQYF.